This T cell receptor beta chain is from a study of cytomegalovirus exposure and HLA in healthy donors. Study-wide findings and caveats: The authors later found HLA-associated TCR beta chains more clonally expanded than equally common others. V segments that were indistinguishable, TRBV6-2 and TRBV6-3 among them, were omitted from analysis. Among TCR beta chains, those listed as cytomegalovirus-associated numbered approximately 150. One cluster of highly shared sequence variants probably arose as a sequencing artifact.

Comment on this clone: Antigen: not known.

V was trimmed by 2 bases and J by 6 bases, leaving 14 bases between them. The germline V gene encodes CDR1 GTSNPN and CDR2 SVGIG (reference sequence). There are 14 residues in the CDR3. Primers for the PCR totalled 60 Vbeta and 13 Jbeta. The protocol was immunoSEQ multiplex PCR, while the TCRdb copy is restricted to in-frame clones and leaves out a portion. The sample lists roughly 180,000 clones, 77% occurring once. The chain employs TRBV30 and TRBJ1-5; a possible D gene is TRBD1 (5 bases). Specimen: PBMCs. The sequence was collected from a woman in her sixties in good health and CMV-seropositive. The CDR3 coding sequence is TGTGCCTGGAGTTATGGGGGGATCGGTCAGCCCCAGCATTTT. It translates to CAWSYGGIGQPQHF. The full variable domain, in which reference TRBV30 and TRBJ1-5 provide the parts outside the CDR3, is SQTIHQWPATLVQPVGSPLSLECTVEGTSNPNLYWYRQAAGRGLQLLFYSVGIGQISSEVPQNLSASRPQDRQFILSSKKLLLSDSGFYLCAWSYGGIGQPQHFGDGTRLSIL.